This T cell receptor (beta chain) was identified in a study of T and B cells in COVID-19 patients. Each TRB amplification used about 250-550 ng of genomic DNA from blood. TRB rearrangements were amplified by multiplex PCR with BIOMED2 TRB-A/B primers. Each CDR3 protein is one row after TCRdb ran MiXCR on the multiplex PCR reads. This sample carries 20,000 to 25,000 distinct CDR3 sequences, more than 30% of them seen once, and the ten largest clones take about 2.2%. The CDR3 extends over 14 amino acids. Looked up from germline, CDR1 is SGHRS and CDR2 is YFSETQ. Trimming removed 6 bases at V and 8 bases at J, with 20 bases between.

The sequenced sample consisted of blood. V and J are TRBV5-1 and TRBJ1-2; no clear D gene. The TCR originated in a human donor who had recovered from COVID-19. The CDR3 DNA reads TGCGCCAGCACTTCCTCTCTCGACCATGCCGGCTACACCTTC. Protein: CASTSSLDHAGYTF.